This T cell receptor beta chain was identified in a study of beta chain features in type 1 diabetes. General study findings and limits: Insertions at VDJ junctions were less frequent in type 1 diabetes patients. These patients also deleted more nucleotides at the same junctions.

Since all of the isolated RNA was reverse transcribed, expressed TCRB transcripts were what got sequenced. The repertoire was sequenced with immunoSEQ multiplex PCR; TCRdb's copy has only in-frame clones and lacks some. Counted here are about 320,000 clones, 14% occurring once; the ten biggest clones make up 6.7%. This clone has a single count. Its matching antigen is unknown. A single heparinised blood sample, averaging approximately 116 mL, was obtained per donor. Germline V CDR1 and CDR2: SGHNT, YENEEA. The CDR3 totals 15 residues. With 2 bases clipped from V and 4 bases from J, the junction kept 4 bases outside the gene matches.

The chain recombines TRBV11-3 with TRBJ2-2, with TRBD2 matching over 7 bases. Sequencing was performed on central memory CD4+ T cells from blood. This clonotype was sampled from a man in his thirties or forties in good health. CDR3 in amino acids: CASSLISGSTGELFF. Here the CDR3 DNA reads TGTGCCAGCAGCTTAATTAGCGGGTCCACCGGGGAGCTGTTTTTT.